This T cell receptor beta chain was sequenced during a study of blood T cell repertoires in COVID-19. Unmatched junction bases numbered 9, after V lost 4 bases and J lost 7 bases. Germline CDR1 and CDR2: LNHDA and SQIVND (reference sequence). The CDR3 runs 15 residues. Recruits, aged about 18 to 100 years, lived in 20 to 30 US areas. Assay: immunoSEQ multiplex PCR; the TCRdb copy retains only in-frame clones and omits some. Found here are about 220,000 clones, roughly four fifths of them singletons; the top ten hold about 1.3%. Input material: PBMCs or T cells enriched from blood (not recorded which). This chain joins TRBV19 and TRBJ2-1; 8 positions match TRBD2. The sequence came from a woman between 35 and 50 years old with acute COVID-19. The CDR3 DNA reads as TGTGCCAGTAGTACCTGGGGGACTAGTAGGAATGAGCAGTTCTTC. Protein sequence: CASSTWGTSRNEQFF.